Each of the 27 T cell receptor beta chains below was sequenced from the same sample in a study of cytomegalovirus exposure and HLA in healthy donors. Both 60 Vbeta primers and 13 Jbeta primers went into the PCR. The repertoire was sequenced with immunoSEQ multiplex PCR; TCRdb's copy has only in-frame clones and lacks some. There are some 99,000 clones in the sample; approximately 70% occur only once, and 4.5% to 5.5% lies in the top ten. The source material was PBMCs. These TCRs come from a woman in her 70s in good health and CMV-seropositive.

This rearrangement joins TRBV10-3 to TRBJ2-1; 11 bases are a match to TRBD2. The J segment lost 5 bases and the V segment lost 7 bases, leaving 7 bases of the junction unmatched. The CDR3 is 15 residues long. CDR1 ENHRY and CDR2 SYGVKD come from the germline V gene. CDR3 residues: CAIKLAGDRNNEQFF. As DNA, the CDR3 is TGTGCCATCAAACTAGCGGGGGATAGGAACAATGAGCAGTTCTTC.

This chain joins TRBV6-4 and TRBJ2-7; weak D call: TRBD2 (6 bases). Germline loops: CDR1 MRHNA, CDR2 SNTAGT. V was trimmed by 4 bases and J by 4 bases, leaving 11 bases between them. The CDR3 covers 13 residues. CDR3 sequence reads: CASSVQEGYEQYF. CDR3 nucleotides: TGTGCCAGCAGTGTCCAGGAGGGGTACGAGCAGTACTTC.

The V call is TRBV2, the J call TRBJ2-7; 10 bases match TRBD2. CDR1 and CDR2 (germline): SNHLY, FYNNEI. The CDR3 contains 17 residues. V dropped 2 bases and J dropped 0; count of bases not matched to a gene: 7. Here the CDR3 reads CASSERLAGAISYEQYF. CDR3 nucleotide sequence: TGTGCCAGCAGTGAACGGCTAGCGGGGGCTATCTCCTACGAGCAGTACTTC.

This clone appeared once. The chain carries TRBV14 and TRBJ1-2; tentatively, D is TRBD1 (6 bases). V was cut by 0 bases and J by 8 bases, with 16 bases left in between. This CDR3 has 15 residues. Looked up from germline, CDR1 is SGHDN and CDR2 is FVKESK. CDR3 nucleotides: TGTGCCAGCAGCCAAGATAGGTCAGGGGCACGGGGCTACACCTTC. The encoded protein is CASSQDRSGARGYTF. The full variable domain, with the rest looked up from reference TRBV14 and TRBJ1-2, is EAGVTQFPSHSVIEKGQTVTLRCDPISGHDNLYWYRRVMGKEIKFLLHFVKESKQDESGMPNNRFLAERTGGTYSTLKVQPAELEDSGVYFCASSQDRSGARGYTFGSGTRLTVV.

The chain recombines TRBV6-5 with TRBJ2-2, with 10 positions matching TRBD2. The germline gives CDR1 MNHEY, CDR2 SVGAGI. V shed 6 bases and J 5 bases; nucleotides not matched to a gene: 0. The CDR3 runs 13 residues. The CDR3 region has the DNA TGTGCCAGCAGAGCGGGGGGGACCGGGGAGCTGTTTTTT. It yields the protein CASRAGGTGELFF.

V is TRBV7-3 and J is TRBJ2-1; D is possibly TRBD2 (6 bases). CDR3 length equals 13 residues. Germline assignment: CDR1 SGHTA and CDR2 FQGTGA. V dropped 8 bases and J dropped 5 bases, with 13 bases sitting between them. CDR3 coding DNA: TGTGCCAGCCGGCTAGCGATCGACAATGAGCAGTTCTTC. Amino acids: CASRLAIDNEQFF.

V is TRBV7-2 and J is TRBJ1-4, with D possibly TRBD1 on 6 matching bases. V dropped 5 bases and J dropped 3 bases, with 13 bases sitting between them. Germline V gives CDR1 SGHTA, CDR2 FQGNSA. The CDR3 covers 15 residues. CDR3 region: CASSAQQGSNEKLFF. The CDR3, as DNA: TGTGCCAGCAGCGCCCAGCAGGGGTCTAATGAAAAACTGTTTTTT.

J is TRBJ2-1 and V is TRBV5-1, with a possible D match to TRBD1 (6 bases). Germline CDR1 and CDR2: SGHRS and YFSETQ. Trimming shortened V by 2 bases and J by 1 base, and 7 bases separated the two germline ends. CDR3 size: 14 residues. CDR3 coding DNA: TGCGCCAGCAGCTTCGGACAGTCCTACAATGAGCAGTTCTTC. Its translation is CASSFGQSYNEQFF.

The rearrangement uses TRBV4-1 and TRBJ1-6; 7 bases are shared with TRBD1. The J segment lost 0 bases and the V segment lost 0 bases, leaving 11 bases of the junction unmatched. Germline lookup yields CDR1 MGHRA and CDR2 YSYEKL. CDR3 size: 20 residues. The CDR3 region has the DNA TGCGCCAGCAGCCAAGATGCCGGACAGGAGACTAGCTCCTATAATTCACCCCTCCACTTT. The encoded protein is CASSQDAGQETSSYNSPLHF.

A few counts support this clone. The chain joins TRBV4-2 to TRBJ2-3; possible D gene TRBD1, 6 bases. Germline CDR1 is LGHNA and CDR2 is YNFKEQ. The CDR3 length is 16 residues. The germline V and J ends were trimmed by 0 bases and 0 bases, with 10 bases remaining between them. The CDR3 region is CASSQDMGASTDTQYF. CDR3 coding DNA: TGTGCCAGCAGCCAAGACATGGGGGCTAGCACAGATACGCAGTATTTT.

V usage is TRBV5-1 and J usage is TRBJ2-7; D ambiguous. Germline loops: CDR1 SGHRS, CDR2 YFSETQ. The CDR3 runs 14 residues. The germline V and J ends were trimmed by 0 bases and 3 bases, with 10 bases remaining between them. The CDR3 reads CASSLETLNYEQYF. CDR3 DNA sequence: TGCGCCAGCAGCTTGGAAACACTAAACTACGAGCAGTACTTC.

In this sample, this clone turned up once. V usage is TRBV7-2 and J usage is TRBJ2-7; 9 bases are shared with TRBD2. V lost 3 bases, J lost 9 bases, and 12 bases stayed unmatched. Germline V lookup: CDR1 SGHTA, CDR2 FQGNSA. This CDR3 is 15 amino acids long. CDR3 bases: TGTGCCAGCAGCTTTCGAGCGGGGGGTGGAGGAGGGCAGTACTTC. The encoded protein is CASSFRAGGGGGQYF.

This clone was seen only a few times. The V call is TRBV4-3, the J call TRBJ1-6; 7 bases map to TRBD1. V lost 1 base, J lost 8 bases, and 2 bases stayed unmatched. Germline CDR1 and CDR2: LGHNA and YSLEER. This CDR3 is 14 amino acids long. The CDR3 nucleotides read TGCGCCAGCAGCCAAGCAACAGGGGATTCACCCCTCCACTTT. It translates to CASSQATGDSPLHF.

This chain connects TRBV6-6 to TRBJ2-5; TRBD2 matches at 9 bases. The trim removed 5 bases at V and 4 bases at J, leaving 5 bases unmatched. The V gene's germline CDR1 is MNHNY and CDR2 SVGAGI (reference sequence). This CDR3 spans 14 amino acids. CDR3 DNA sequence: TGTGCCAGCAGTGACCGCGGGGGGGCAGAGACCCAGTACTTC. This sequence encodes CASSDRGGAETQYF.

V usage is TRBV5-4 and J usage is TRBJ2-1; TRBD2 agrees at 7 bases. The CDR3 is made up of 15 amino acids. V lost 4 bases and J lost 8; bases outside the gene matches: 12. CDR1 is SGHNT, CDR2 YYREEE, per germline (reference sequence). CDR3 coding DNA: TGTGCCAGCAGCCTCCAGGGAAGCGGGGTATATGAGCAGTTCTTC. Its translation is CASSLQGSGVYEQFF.

The chain uses TRBV6-5 and TRBJ1-1; a weak D match, TRBD1 (5 bases). The CDR3 has 14 amino acids. Trimming stripped 7 bases from V and 1 base from J, with 13 bases between. Germline values: CDR1 MNHEY, CDR2 SVGAGI. CDR3 sequence reads: CASNPPGGNTEAFF. CDR3 nucleotide sequence: TGTGCCAGCAACCCGCCGGGGGGGAACACTGAAGCTTTCTTT.

V usage is TRBV30 and J usage is TRBJ2-6, with 11 positions matching TRBD1. The CDR3 contains 16 residues. V was clipped by 3 bases and J by 0 bases; unmatched bases: 1. Germline CDR1 and CDR2: GTSNPN and SVGIG (reference sequence). For the CDR3, the DNA is TGTGCCTGGAGAGGGACAGGGGGCTCTGGGGCCAACGTCCTGACTTTC. Protein product: CAWRGTGGSGANVLTF. The full variable domain, in which reference TRBV30 and TRBJ2-6 provide the parts outside the CDR3, is SQTIHQWPATLVQPVGSPLSLECTVEGTSNPNLYWYRQAAGRGLQLLFYSVGIGQISSEVPQNLSASRPQDRQFILSSKKLLLSDSGFYLCAWRGTGGSGANVLTFGAGSRLTVL.

The rearrangement uses TRBV4-1 and TRBJ2-3, with 10 bases that match TRBD2. Germline V gives CDR1 MGHRA, CDR2 YSYEKL. CDR3 length equals 17 residues. V shed 4 bases and J 0 bases; nucleotides not matched to a gene: 7. In DNA form, the CDR3 reads TGCGCCAGCAGCCGACCTCTAGCGGGGGTCAGCACAGATACGCAGTATTTT. Amino acids: CASSRPLAGVSTDTQYF.

CDR3 in amino acids: CSTSGLANNEQFF. CDR3 bases: TGCAGCACCTCGGGACTAGCGAACAATGAGCAGTTCTTC. The V gene is TRBV29-1, the J gene TRBJ2-1; 10 nucleotides line up with TRBD2. In germline, CDR1 is SQVTM, CDR2 ANQGSEA. The V gene end was trimmed by 8 bases and the J gene end by 5 bases; junction bases not matched to a gene: 6. CDR3 length: 13 amino acids.

The rearrangement links TRBV18 to TRBJ2-7; 8 bases align to TRBD1. Germline assignment: CDR1 KGHSH and CDR2 LQKENI. V lost 2 bases and J lost 6; bases outside the gene matches: 9. This CDR3 has 15 amino acids. The CDR3 protein is CASSPFTGGDGEQYF. CDR3 DNA sequence: TGTGCCAGCTCACCATTCACAGGGGGTGACGGCGAGCAGTACTTC.

The V call is TRBV5-1, the J call TRBJ1-1; maybe TRBD1 (6 bases). The CDR3 consists of 15 residues. The V end was cut by 0 bases, the J end by 4 bases, with 13 bases between. Germline V gene data show CDR1 as SGHRS and CDR2 as YFSETQ. CDR3 region: CASSLVYGTSTEAFF. CDR3 bases: TGCGCCAGCAGCTTGGTTTACGGGACAAGCACTGAAGCTTTCTTT. Full variable domain (remainder filled in from reference TRBV5-1 and TRBJ1-1): KAGVTQTPRYLIKTRGQQVTLSCSPISGHRSVSWYQQTPGQGLQFLFEYFSETQRNKGNFPGRFSGRQFSNSRSEMNVSTLELGDSALYLCASSLVYGTSTEAFFGQGTRLTVV.

The chain has TRBV6-5 and TRBJ1-3, with D unresolved. V was pared by 5 bases and J by 0 bases, with 5 bases between. Germline V CDR1 and CDR2: MNHEY, SVGAGI. The CDR3 extends over 13 amino acids. CDR3 residues: CASSTVSGNTIYF. The DNA for the CDR3 is TGTGCCAGCAGTACAGTCTCTGGAAACACCATATATTTT.

The chain uses TRBV4-3 and TRBJ1-2, with 7 positions matching TRBD1. The CDR3 consists of 18 residues. Germline CDR1 is LGHNA and CDR2 is YSLEER. The trim removed 0 bases at V and 0 bases at J, leaving 10 bases unmatched. This CDR3 reads CASSQETGITVSNYGYTF. The CDR3, as DNA: TGCGCCAGCAGCCAAGAGACAGGGATAACCGTGTCTAACTATGGCTACACCTTC.

This clone was detected only a few times. The J gene is TRBJ2-7, the V gene TRBV6-1, with 9 positions matching TRBD1. Unmatched junction bases numbered 8, after V lost 4 bases and J lost 1 base. CDR3 length: 16 amino acids. Germline loops: CDR1 MNHNS, CDR2 SASEGT. The CDR3 loop is CASSGAGTGFSYEQYF. The CDR3 region has the DNA TGTGCCAGCAGTGGAGCCGGGACAGGGTTTTCCTACGAGCAGTACTTC.

The chain links TRBV7-2 to TRBJ2-5; D might be TRBD2 (6 bases). With 5 bases removed from V and 2 bases from J, the gap between germline ends came to 12 bases. The CDR3 extends over 14 amino acids. Germline V gene data show CDR1 as SGHTA and CDR2 as FQGNSA. The CDR3 loop is CASSQGLIQETQYF. The CDR3 DNA reads TGTGCCAGCAGCCAGGGACTTATTCAAGAGACCCAGTACTTC.

The chain employs TRBV27 and TRBJ2-1, with TRBD2 matching 11 bases. Germline V gene data show CDR1 as MNHEY and CDR2 as SMNVEV (reference sequence). The V gene end was trimmed by 5 bases and the J gene end by 7 bases; junction bases not matched to a gene: 7. CDR3 length equals 15 residues. As DNA, the CDR3 is TGTGCCAGCAGTCTAGCGGGGGGCCCGCGGAATGAGCAGTTCTTC. This encodes CASSLAGGPRNEQFF.

The rearrangement uses TRBV4-2 and TRBJ1-6, with TRBD1 as a possible D gene (6 bases). CDR1 is LGHNA and CDR2 is YNFKEQ in the germline V gene. V gave up 4 bases and J gave up 7 bases, with 14 bases separating them. There are 15 residues in the CDR3. The CDR3 is CASSPDEGVNSPLHF. As DNA, the CDR3 is TGTGCCAGCAGCCCAGATGAGGGGGTCAATTCACCCCTCCACTTT.